This entry lists 20 T cell receptor beta chains sequenced from one sample in a study of cytomegalovirus exposure and HLA in healthy donors. The PCR contained 60 Vbeta and 13 Jbeta primers. The repertoire was sequenced with immunoSEQ multiplex PCR; TCRdb's copy has only in-frame clones and lacks some. The sample records roughly 88,000 clones, 76% being singletons. Sequences were obtained from PBMCs. These receptors were taken from a man aged 30 to 45 in good health and CMV-seropositive.

V and J are TRBV6-4 and TRBJ1-6; maybe TRBD1 (6 bases). CDR1 and CDR2 (germline): MRHNA, SNTAGT. The CDR3 is made up of 15 amino acids. The ends were cut back, 2 bases at V and 8 bases at J, with 13 bases in the middle. The CDR3, as DNA: TGTGCCAGCAGTGACACGGCAGGGGCGCATTCACCCCTCCACTTT. It translates to CASSDTAGAHSPLHF.

The genes are TRBV11-3 and TRBJ1-1; D possibly corresponds to TRBD1 (5 bases). Germline V lookup: CDR1 SGHNT, CDR2 YENEEA. V lost 5 bases to trimming and J lost 1 base, with 11 bases between them. This CDR3 comprises 14 residues. In DNA, the CDR3 is TGTGCCAGCAGCCTCCGCGGGACGAACACTGAAGCTTTCTTT. This encodes CASSLRGTNTEAFF.

The CDR3: CASSPPQRHSNQPQHF. The CDR3 bases are TGTGCCAGCAGCCCACCTCAGAGACATAGCAATCAGCCCCAGCATTTT. The V gene is TRBV5-4, the J gene TRBJ1-5; D gene uncertain. The V end lost 4 bases, the J end lost 0 bases, and 14 bases lay between the germline ends. The CDR3 has 16 amino acids. Looked up from germline, CDR1 is SGHNT and CDR2 is YYREEE (reference sequence). Full variable domain (remainder filled in from reference TRBV5-4 and TRBJ1-5): ETGVTQSPTHLIKTRGQQVTLRCSSQSGHNTVSWYQQALGQGPQFIFQYYREEENGRGNFPPRFSGLQFPNYSSELNVNALELDDSALYLCASSPPQRHSNQPQHFGDGTRLSIL.

The chain employs TRBV4-2 and TRBJ1-5, with no clear D. CDR3 length: 14 residues. Trimming cost V 0 bases and J 3 bases, with 6 bases left between them. Per the germline V gene, CDR1 is LGHNA and CDR2 is YNFKEQ. CDR3 in DNA: TGTGCCAGCAGCCAAGAGGGCCCCAATCAGCCCCAGCATTTT. This sequence encodes CASSQEGPNQPQHF.

The chain recombines TRBV19 with TRBJ1-1, with 11 bases that match TRBD1. V lost 6 bases, J lost 5 bases, and 2 bases stayed unmatched. Germline assignment: CDR1 LNHDA and CDR2 SQIVND (reference sequence). There are 13 residues in the CDR3. DNA of the CDR3: TGTGCCAGTAGAGGGGACAGGGGGACTGAAGCTTTCTTT. Its protein is CASRGDRGTEAFF.

The V gene is TRBV2, the J gene TRBJ2-4; D possibly corresponds to TRBD1 (5 bases). This CDR3 is 16 amino acids long. CDR1 is SNHLY, CDR2 FYNNEI, per germline. V was cut by 4 bases and J by 3 bases, with 16 bases left in between. The CDR3 sequence is CASSVQGVWDKNIQYF. The CDR3 bases are TGTGCCAGCAGTGTTCAAGGGGTCTGGGACAAAAACATTCAGTACTTC.

The chain couples TRBV19 to TRBJ2-6; TRBD2 is a possible D gene (6 bases). The V gene's germline CDR1 is LNHDA and CDR2 SQIVND (reference sequence). Trimming took off 11 bases at V and 7 bases at J, with 15 bases between the two ends. This CDR3 contains 13 residues. Written as DNA, the CDR3 is TGTGCCGCCGCCCGGGGGTCAGCCAACGTCCTGACTTTC. Its translation is CAAARGSANVLTF.

This clone was seen a handful of times. The chain combines TRBV5-1 with TRBJ2-3, with 9 nucleotides matching TRBD1. This CDR3 comprises 15 residues. Germline V gene data show CDR1 as SGHRS and CDR2 as YFSETQ. The V and J ends lost 2 bases and 2 bases, in that order; junction bases with no gene match: 3. CDR3: CASSFGTGNTDTQYF. The CDR3 DNA sequence: TGCGCCAGCAGCTTCGGGACAGGGAACACAGATACGCAGTATTTT.

The chain carries TRBV4-1 and TRBJ1-6; D is unclear. This CDR3 is 13 amino acids long. Germline V gene sequence: CDR1 MGHRA, CDR2 YSYEKL. The V and J ends lost 4 bases and 9 bases respectively, with 10 bases between them. The CDR3 sequence: CASSPYRGSPLHF. The CDR3 DNA reads as TGCGCCAGCAGCCCCTACCGGGGTTCACCCCTCCACTTT.

The rearrangement joins TRBV9 to TRBJ2-1; 10 bases line up with TRBD2. CDR1 and CDR2 (germline): SGDLS, YYNGEE. The CDR3 runs to 16 residues. Trimming cost V 0 bases and J 7 bases; bases outside gene matches: 7. CDR3 bases: TGTGCCAGCAGCGTAGGAGCGGGAGGGTGGGGAAATGAGCAGTTCTTC. Translating it yields CASSVGAGGWGNEQFF.

The chain is built from TRBV11-2 and TRBJ2-2; D gene uncertain. CDR1 is SGHAT and CDR2 is FQNNGV in the germline V gene. The CDR3 has 15 residues. V lost 1 base, J lost 1 base, and 7 bases lay in between. For the CDR3, the DNA is TGTGCCAGCAGCTTAGGAGGATTGAACACCGGGGAGCTGTTTTTT. Its protein product is CASSLGGLNTGELFF.

CDR3 residues: CAMGGTGATDTQYF. In nucleotides, the CDR3 is TGTGCCATGGGGGGGACAGGGGCCACAGATACGCAGTATTTT. V and J are TRBV10-3 and TRBJ2-3; 10 bases agree with TRBD1. Germline values: CDR1 ENHRY, CDR2 SYGVKD. This CDR3 is 14 amino acids long. J lost 2 bases, V lost 9 bases, and 5 bases had no gene match.

This rearrangement joins TRBV7-9 to TRBJ1-1; D unresolved. CDR3 length equals 16 residues. Trimming took 5 bases from V and 1 from J, leaving 17 bases between them. The V gene's germline CDR1 is SEHNR and CDR2 FQNEAQ (reference sequence). CDR3: CASSHYPGRRNTEAFF. CDR3 DNA sequence: TGTGCCAGCAGCCATTATCCGGGTAGAAGGAACACTGAAGCTTTCTTT.

This chain connects TRBV28 to TRBJ1-2; D is possibly TRBD1 (5 bases). CDR1 is MDHEN, CDR2 SYDVKM, per germline. This CDR3 is 15 amino acids long. The germline V and J ends were trimmed by 2 bases and 3 bases, with 13 bases remaining between them. In DNA, the CDR3 is TGTGCCAGCAGTTTAACGTCAGGGATAGACTATGGCTACACCTTC. Its protein product is CASSLTSGIDYGYTF.

The J gene is TRBJ2-5, the V gene TRBV6-5, with D unclear. Trimming stripped 7 bases from V and 3 bases from J, with 18 bases between. The CDR3 is made up of 15 amino acids. CDR1 is MNHEY and CDR2 is SVGAGI in the germline V gene. CDR3 DNA: TGTGCCAGCAAACTGCGAGGAATGGTAGAAGAGACCCAGTACTTC. As protein: CASKLRGMVEETQYF.

The gene calls are TRBV5-1 and TRBJ2-3; TRBD2 aligns across 12 bases. Germline-derived CDR1 and CDR2 are SGHRS and YFSETQ. The CDR3 extends over 17 amino acids. V shed 0 bases and J 10 bases; nucleotides not matched to a gene: 12. CDR3: CASSLEATSGGGVPQYF. CDR3 nucleotide sequence: TGCGCCAGCAGCTTGGAAGCGACTAGCGGGGGTGGGGTTCCGCAGTATTTT.

The V and J genes are TRBV6-5 and TRBJ1-1; D remains ambiguous. The V end lost 5 bases, the J end lost 4 bases, and 14 bases lay between the germline ends. Germline assignment: CDR1 MNHEY and CDR2 SVGAGI. The CDR3 totals 14 residues. The CDR3 reads CASSAVGESTEAFF. The CDR3 DNA reads as TGTGCCAGCAGTGCTGTTGGAGAAAGCACTGAAGCTTTCTTT.

This clone was observed a handful of times. The chain joins TRBV6-1 to TRBJ1-5; D may be TRBD1 (6 bases). CDR3 length: 14 amino acids. Germline assignment: CDR1 MNHNS and CDR2 SASEGT. The V gene lost 0 bases and the J gene lost 4 bases, with 7 bases spanning the gap. The CDR3 loop reads CASSEAGTNQPQHF. For the CDR3, the DNA is TGTGCCAGCAGTGAAGCGGGGACAAATCAGCCCCAGCATTTT.

CDR3 sequence (DNA): TGTGCCAGCAGTGTTTGGGACAGCGGCAATGGCTACACCTTC. It yields the protein CASSVWDSGNGYTF. This chain joins TRBV25-1 and TRBJ1-2; 7 nucleotides line up with TRBD1. J lost 6 bases, V lost 4 bases, and 8 bases had no gene match. The CDR3 is made up of 14 amino acids. Germline V gene data show CDR1 as MGHDK and CDR2 as SYGVNS.

This clone turned up a few times. The J gene is TRBJ1-2, the V gene TRBV9, with 11 bases aligning to TRBD1. Germline CDR1 and CDR2: SGDLS and YYNGEE. The junction had 3 bases not matched to a gene; V was cut back by 0 bases and J by 8 bases. The CDR3 consists of 14 residues. The CDR3 loop is CASSVEGQGEGYTF. In DNA, the CDR3 is TGTGCCAGCAGCGTAGAGGGACAGGGGGAGGGCTACACCTTC.